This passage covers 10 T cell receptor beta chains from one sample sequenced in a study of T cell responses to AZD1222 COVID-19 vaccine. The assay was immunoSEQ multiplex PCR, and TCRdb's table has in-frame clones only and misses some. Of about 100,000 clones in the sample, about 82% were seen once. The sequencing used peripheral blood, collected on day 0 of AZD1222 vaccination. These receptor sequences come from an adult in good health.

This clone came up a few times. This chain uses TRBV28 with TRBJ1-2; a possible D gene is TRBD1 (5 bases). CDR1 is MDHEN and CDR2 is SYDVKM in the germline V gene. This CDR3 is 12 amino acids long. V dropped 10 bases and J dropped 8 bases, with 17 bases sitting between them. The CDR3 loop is CATHSWGEGYTF. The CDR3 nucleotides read TGTGCCACCCATTCGTGGGGGGAAGGCTACACCTTC.

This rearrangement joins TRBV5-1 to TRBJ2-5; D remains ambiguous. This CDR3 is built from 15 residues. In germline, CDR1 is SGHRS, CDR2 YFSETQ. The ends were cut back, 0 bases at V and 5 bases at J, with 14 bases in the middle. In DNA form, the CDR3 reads TGCGCCAGCAGCTTGGAGCCAGGTTTAGGGGAGACCCAGTACTTC. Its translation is CASSLEPGLGETQYF.

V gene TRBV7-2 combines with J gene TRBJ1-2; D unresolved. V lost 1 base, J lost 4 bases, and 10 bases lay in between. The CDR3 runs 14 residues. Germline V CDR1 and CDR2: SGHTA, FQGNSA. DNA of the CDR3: TGTGCCAGCAGCTTAGGGAGGGTTCCCTATGGCTACACCTTC. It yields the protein CASSLGRVPYGYTF.

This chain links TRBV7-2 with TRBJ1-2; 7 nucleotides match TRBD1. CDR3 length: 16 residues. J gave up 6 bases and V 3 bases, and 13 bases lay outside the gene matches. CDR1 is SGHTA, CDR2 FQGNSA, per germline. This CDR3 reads CASSFNGRQGLNGYTF. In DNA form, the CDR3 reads TGTGCCAGCAGCTTTAACGGGCGACAGGGTCTGAATGGCTACACCTTC.

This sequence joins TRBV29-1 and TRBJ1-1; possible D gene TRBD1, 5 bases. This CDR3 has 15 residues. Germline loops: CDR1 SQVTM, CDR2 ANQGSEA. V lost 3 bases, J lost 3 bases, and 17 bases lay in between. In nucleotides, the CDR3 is TGCAGCGTTGACGGCCGGGGGGGAGTCGACACTGAAGCTTTCTTT. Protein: CSVDGRGGVDTEAFF.

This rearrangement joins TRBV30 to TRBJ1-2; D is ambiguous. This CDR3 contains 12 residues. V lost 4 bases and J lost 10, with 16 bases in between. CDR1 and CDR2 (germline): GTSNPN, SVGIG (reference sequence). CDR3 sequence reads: CAWTGNGRVYTF. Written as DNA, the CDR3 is TGTGCCTGGACTGGGAACGGTCGCGTCTACACCTTC.

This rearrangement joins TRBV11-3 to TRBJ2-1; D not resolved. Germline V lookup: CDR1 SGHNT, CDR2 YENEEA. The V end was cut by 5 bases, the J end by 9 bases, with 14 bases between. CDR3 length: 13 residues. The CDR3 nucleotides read TGTGCCAGCAGCCTCCGGTGGATGGGTGAGCAGTTCTTC. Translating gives CASSLRWMGEQFF.

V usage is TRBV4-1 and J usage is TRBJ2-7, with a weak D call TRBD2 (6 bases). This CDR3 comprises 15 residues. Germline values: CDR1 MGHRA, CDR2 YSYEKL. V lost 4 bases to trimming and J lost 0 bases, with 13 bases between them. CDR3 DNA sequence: TGCGCCAGCAGCCCTTATATAGCGGCCTCCTACGAGCAGTACTTC. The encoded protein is CASSPYIAASYEQYF.

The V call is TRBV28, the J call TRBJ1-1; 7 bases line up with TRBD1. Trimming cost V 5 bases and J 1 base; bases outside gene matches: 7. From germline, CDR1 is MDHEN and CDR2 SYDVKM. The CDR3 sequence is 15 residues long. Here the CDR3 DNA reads TGTGCCAGCAGTCCCCGACAGGGACAGAACACTGAAGCTTTCTTT. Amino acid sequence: CASSPRQGQNTEAFF. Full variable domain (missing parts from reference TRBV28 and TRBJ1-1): DVKVTQSSRYLVKRTGEKVFLECVQDMDHENMFWYRQDPGLGLRLIYFSYDVKMKEKGDIPEGYSVSREKKERFSLILESASTNQTSMYLCASSPRQGQNTEAFFGQGTRLTVV.

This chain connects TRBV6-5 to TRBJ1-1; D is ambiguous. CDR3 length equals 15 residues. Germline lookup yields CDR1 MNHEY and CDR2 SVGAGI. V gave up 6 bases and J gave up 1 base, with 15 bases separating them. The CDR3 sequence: CASRGIPQPNTEAFF. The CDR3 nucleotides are TGTGCCAGCAGGGGAATACCCCAACCGAACACTGAAGCTTTCTTT.